Here is one T cell receptor beta chain with its context. Its antigen is as yet unknown. This entry is derived from a study of shared clonotypes between healthy human individuals. Study context: CD4 naive cells filled three plates per donor, CD4 memory three, CD8 naive two and CD8 memory one. Study-wide results and limits: Clonotype sharing across donors was expected to vary with sequencing depth. Some clonotypes were shared by all four sorted-subset donors, while others were not shared. The non-shared ones had lower generation probabilities than the shared ones.

CD45RA+ naive and CD45RA-negative memory subsets were separated from CD4+ cells. TCRdb's table, derived via immunoSEQ multiplex PCR, lists solely in-frame clones and lacks some. This table holds some 680,000 clones, about three quarters found once. There are 14 residues in the CDR3. Trimming removed 10 bases from V and 4 bases from J, with 18 bases in between. Germline loops: CDR1 MNHNS, CDR2 SASEGT. Sequenced: memory CD4+ T cells sorted from blood. Regarding subset: CD45RA-negative fraction. This clonotype was sampled from a woman in her 30s in good health. The chain has TRBV6-1 and TRBJ2-3; D call uncertain. CDR3 in amino acids: CATSFVRSSDTQYF. CDR3 in DNA: TGTGCCACGAGCTTCGTCCGATCATCAGATACGCAGTATTTT.